The 28 T cell receptor beta chains below come from one sample, sequenced in a study of cytomegalovirus exposure and HLA in healthy donors. Sequencing was performed with immunoSEQ multiplex PCR; in TCRdb, only in-frame clones are kept and a portion is missing. The sample lists tens of thousands of clones, 94% occurring once. Sequencing was performed on PBMCs. These receptors were taken from a young woman in good health and CMV-seronegative.

CDR3 nucleotide sequence: TGCGCCAGCAGCTTTTGGACAGGGGAGGACTATGGCTACACCTTC. As protein: CASSFWTGEDYGYTF. The chain couples TRBV5-1 to TRBJ1-2, with 9 bases that match TRBD1. CDR1 SGHRS and CDR2 YFSETQ come from the germline V gene. V shed 2 bases, J shed 3 bases, and the junction held 5 bases outside the gene matches. This CDR3 is built from 15 residues. Supplemented by reference TRBV5-1 and TRBJ1-2, the full variable domain reads KAGVTQTPRYLIKTRGQQVTLSCSPISGHRSVSWYQQTPGQGLQFLFEYFSETQRNKGNFPGRFSGRQFSNSRSEMNVSTLELGDSALYLCASSFWTGEDYGYTFGSGTRLTVV.

This chain joins TRBV7-9 and TRBJ2-1; TRBD2 matches at 9 bases. V lost 4 bases and J lost 1; bases outside the gene matches: 14. CDR1 is SEHNR and CDR2 is FQNEAQ in the germline V gene (reference sequence). This CDR3 has 19 residues. The CDR3 coding sequence is TGTGCCAGCAGCTCCGCTTGGGGGCCGGGACTAGCATCCTACAATGAGCAGTTCTTC. As protein: CASSSAWGPGLASYNEQFF.

V is TRBV18 and J is TRBJ1-4; D call uncertain. CDR3 length: 15 amino acids. Germline-derived CDR1 and CDR2 are KGHSH and LQKENI. Trimming pared 0 bases from V and 4 bases from J, leaving 9 bases between. CDR3 DNA sequence: TGTGCCAGCTCACCACCGTCACAGATTAATGAAAAACTGTTTTTT. Translating it yields CASSPPSQINEKLFF.

The V and J genes are TRBV6-1 and TRBJ1-1; perhaps TRBD1 as D (5 bases). Trimming stripped 8 bases from V and 7 bases from J, with 11 bases between. Germline V gene lookup returns CDR1 MNHNS and CDR2 SASEGT. The CDR3 spans 11 residues. The CDR3 protein is CASGAVLEAFF. The CDR3 DNA follows: TGTGCCAGCGGGGCAGTACTTGAAGCTTTCTTT.

The chain employs TRBV28 and TRBJ2-3; TRBD2 agrees at 7 bases. The CDR3 has 12 residues. V shed 5 bases, J shed 6 bases, and the junction held 2 bases outside the gene matches. Germline CDR1 is MDHEN and CDR2 is SYDVKM. CDR3 nucleotide sequence: TGTGCCAGCAGTAATAGCGGGGATACGCAGTATTTT. This gives the protein CASSNSGDTQYF. Variable domain in full (rest from reference TRBV28 and TRBJ2-3): DVKVTQSSRYLVKRTGEKVFLECVQDMDHENMFWYRQDPGLGLRLIYFSYDVKMKEKGDIPEGYSVSREKKERFSLILESASTNQTSMYLCASSNSGDTQYFGPGTRLTVL.

The chain carries TRBV5-4 and TRBJ2-7, with TRBD1 identical over 7 bases. CDR3 length equals 13 residues. Germline loops: CDR1 SGHNT, CDR2 YYREEE (reference sequence). The J segment lost 3 bases and the V segment lost 5 bases, leaving 5 bases of the junction unmatched. The CDR3 DNA follows: TGTGCCAGCAGTCCCGACAGGGTCTACGAGCAGTACTTC. Residues: CASSPDRVYEQYF.

The chain joins TRBV27 to TRBJ2-2, with D uncertain. The CDR3 contains 13 residues. CDR1 and CDR2 (germline): MNHEY, SMNVEV (reference sequence). Trimming shortened V by 6 bases and J by 0 bases, and 5 bases separated the two germline ends. DNA for the CDR3: TGTGCCAGCAGCGTCGCGAACACCGGGGAGCTGTTTTTT. Amino acids: CASSVANTGELFF.

This clone has only one observation. The rearrangement uses TRBV30 and TRBJ2-5, with D possibly matching TRBD2 (6 bases). This CDR3 is 12 amino acids long. The germline V gene has CDR1 GTSNPN and CDR2 SVGIG (reference sequence). V shed 4 bases and J shed 5 bases, with 11 bases lying between them. This chain's CDR3 is CAWMGLAETQYF. In DNA, the CDR3 is TGTGCCTGGATGGGGCTAGCGGAGACCCAGTACTTC.

The V call is TRBV28, the J call TRBJ2-7; possible D gene TRBD1, 5 bases. Trimming stripped 3 bases from V and 1 base from J, with 10 bases between. The V gene's germline CDR1 is MDHEN and CDR2 SYDVKM. The CDR3 has 14 amino acids. CDR3 DNA sequence: TGTGCCAGCAGTTTCTCTGGGGCATCCTACGAGCAGTACTTC. This gives the protein CASSFSGASYEQYF.

The gene calls are TRBV28 and TRBJ1-1; no definite D call. Germline CDR1 MDHEN, CDR2 SYDVKM. CDR3 length: 14 residues. Trimming took off 2 bases at V and 0 bases at J, with 7 bases between the two ends. The CDR3 bases are TGTGCCAGCAGTTTACCGAGTATGAACACTGAAGCTTTCTTT. It yields the protein CASSLPSMNTEAFF.

By frequency in the sample, this clone is medium-sized. The CDR3 sequence: CASSQDLRVDKNIQYF. The DNA for the CDR3 is TGCGCCAGCAGCCAAGATCTTCGAGTTGACAAAAACATTCAGTACTTC. The rearrangement joins TRBV4-1 to TRBJ2-4; D is unclear. This CDR3 has 16 residues. From germline, CDR1 is MGHRA and CDR2 YSYEKL. V lost 0 bases, J lost 3 bases, and 12 bases lay in between.

The V and J genes are TRBV7-2 and TRBJ1-1; 9 bases agree with TRBD1. Germline CDR1 and CDR2: SGHTA and FQGNSA. This CDR3 is 15 amino acids long. V lost 7 bases and J lost 3; bases outside the gene matches: 9. The CDR3 here is CASTTGGNRHTEAFF. CDR3 in DNA: TGTGCCAGCACCACAGGGGGCAATCGGCACACTGAAGCTTTCTTT.

The gene calls are TRBV7-2 and TRBJ1-1, with 9 bases matching TRBD1. The CDR3 loop spans 16 amino acids. The V and J ends lost 2 bases and 1 base, in that order; junction bases with no gene match: 5. CDR1 is SGHTA and CDR2 is FQGNSA in the germline V gene. The CDR3 coding sequence is TGTGCCAGCAGCTTAAACCCGGGACAGGGGAACACTGAAGCTTTCTTT. Encoded protein: CASSLNPGQGNTEAFF. The variable domain in full, completed from reference TRBV7-2 and TRBJ1-1, reads GAGVSQSPSNKVTEKGKDVELRCDPISGHTALYWYRQSLGQGLEFLIYFQGNSAPDKSGLPSDRFSAERTGGSVSTLTIQRTQQEDSAVYLCASSLNPGQGNTEAFFGQGTRLTVV.

The rearrangement links TRBV30 to TRBJ1-1; D is undetermined. Trimming pared 5 bases from V and 2 bases from J, leaving 9 bases between. The CDR3 is made up of 12 amino acids. Germline values: CDR1 GTSNPN, CDR2 SVGIG (reference sequence). CDR3 sequence (DNA): TGTGCCTGGGGTCAGACTAACACTGAAGCTTTCTTT. Amino acids: CAWGQTNTEAFF.

The chain carries TRBV5-1 and TRBJ1-3; 7 nucleotides align to TRBD1. The CDR3 has 16 residues. CDR1 and CDR2 (germline): SGHRS, YFSETQ. V gave up 3 bases and J gave up 2 bases; unmatched junction bases: 8. In DNA form, the CDR3 reads TGCGCCAGCAGCTCCTCACCAGGGGGAACTGGAAACACCATATATTTT. Translating gives CASSSSPGGTGNTIYF.

This chain uses TRBV11-1 with TRBJ1-1; D remains unclear. The CDR3 sequence is 16 residues long. Germline assignment: CDR1 SGHAT and CDR2 FQDESV (reference sequence). The ends were cut back, 5 bases at V and 5 bases at J, with 21 bases in the middle. Here the CDR3 DNA reads TGTGCCAGCAGCAAACAGCGGGCCCTGGGTGGAACTGAAGCTTTCTTT. Residues: CASSKQRALGGTEAFF. The full variable domain, in which reference TRBV11-1 and TRBJ1-1 provide the parts outside the CDR3, is EAEVAQSPRYKITEKSQAVAFWCDPISGHATLYWYRQILGQGPELLVQFQDESVVDDSQLPKDRFSAERLKGVDSTLKIQPAELGDSAMYLCASSKQRALGGTEAFFGQGTRLTVV.

The chain uses TRBV9 and TRBJ2-3, with 9 bases identical to TRBD1. Germline CDR1 reads SGDLS; CDR2 reads YYNGEE. The ends lost 3 bases at V and 1 base at J; junction bases unmatched: 12. This CDR3 spans 18 amino acids. CDR3 bases: TGTGCCAGCAGCGAACAGGGGGCGGCGTTCATTGGCACAGATACGCAGTATTTT. It yields the protein CASSEQGAAFIGTDTQYF.

The chain employs TRBV7-2 and TRBJ1-2; 9 bases agree with TRBD1. Trimming took 3 bases from V and 3 from J; bases not matched to a gene: 5. The CDR3 length is 15 residues. CDR1 SGHTA and CDR2 FQGNSA come from the germline V gene. The DNA of the CDR3 is TGTGCCAGCAGCTTGGACAGGGGCCGCCACTATGGCTACACCTTC. Translated: CASSLDRGRHYGYTF.

The V call is TRBV27, the J call TRBJ2-2, with a possible D match to TRBD2 (7 bases). Germline CDR1 reads MNHEY; CDR2 reads SMNVEV (reference sequence). This CDR3 has 16 amino acids. Trimming took off 1 base at V and 5 bases at J, with 14 bases between the two ends. The CDR3 reads CASSLFAGARTGELFF. The CDR3, as DNA: TGTGCCAGCAGTTTATTTGCGGGGGCGCGAACCGGGGAGCTGTTTTTT.

The chain employs TRBV28 and TRBJ1-1; unclear D gene. The CDR3 sequence is 15 residues long. CDR1 is MDHEN, CDR2 SYDVKM, per germline. V gave up 6 bases and J gave up 2 bases, with 16 bases separating them. Here the CDR3 DNA reads TGTGCCAGCAGCCGGGATAGAAACTTTAACACTGAAGCTTTCTTT. Translation gives CASSRDRNFNTEAFF.

This clone showed up just a few times. The V gene is TRBV11-3, the J gene TRBJ2-1, with TRBD1 matching 7 bases. Germline loops: CDR1 SGHNT, CDR2 YENEEA. The CDR3 contains 15 residues. V lost 0 bases, J lost 6 bases, and 5 bases stayed unmatched. CDR3 amino acids: CASSLEGGFGNEQFF. Here the CDR3 DNA reads TGTGCCAGCAGCTTAGAAGGGGGCTTCGGCAATGAGCAGTTCTTC.

V is TRBV2 and J is TRBJ2-1, with D perhaps matching TRBD1 (6 bases). Between the trimmed V and J ends, which lost 8 bases and 3 bases, there was a span of 14 bases. The CDR3 has 14 amino acids. The germline V gene encodes CDR1 SNHLY and CDR2 FYNNEI. The CDR3 sequence is CASDSQGIYNEQFF. CDR3 bases: TGTGCCAGCGACAGCCAGGGGATCTACAATGAGCAGTTCTTC.

The chain links TRBV10-3 to TRBJ1-5, with 8 bases lining up with TRBD1. V trimming: 7 bases; J trimming: 5 bases; junction bases outside the gene matches: 4. The V gene's germline CDR1 is ENHRY and CDR2 SYGVKD. The CDR3 length is 13 residues. The CDR3 region has the DNA TGTGCCATCACCTCAGGGGGCGATCAGCCCCAGCATTTT. Protein: CAITSGGDQPQHF.

J is TRBJ2-3 and V is TRBV11-2; 9 positions agree with TRBD1. Germline CDR1 SGHAT, CDR2 FQNNGV. The CDR3 consists of 14 residues. Trimming took 1 base from V and 6 from J; bases not matched to a gene: 2. The CDR3 bases are TGTGCCAGCAGCTTAGGGACAGGGGCTGATACGCAGTATTTT. It codes for CASSLGTGADTQYF.

The genes are TRBV30 and TRBJ1-2, with TRBD1 as a possible D gene (5 bases). Germline V gives CDR1 GTSNPN, CDR2 SVGIG (reference sequence). Trimming removed 0 bases at V and 3 bases at J, with 14 bases between. The CDR3 has 15 amino acids. The CDR3 DNA is TGTGCCTGGAGTGTACTCGGGGGTCTCTACTATGGCTACACCTTC. This gives the protein CAWSVLGGLYYGYTF.

A single count supports this clone. This chain uses TRBV5-1 with TRBJ1-2, with 10 bases aligning to TRBD1. V trimming: 4 bases; J trimming: 6 bases; junction bases outside the gene matches: 6. The germline CDR1 and CDR2 sequences are SGHRS and YFSETQ. The CDR3 totals 14 residues. The CDR3 DNA reads as TGCGCCAGCAGCCCGCGACAGGGGGCTCATGGCTACACCTTC. This gives the protein CASSPRQGAHGYTF.

The J gene is TRBJ2-1, the V gene TRBV7-3, with 8 positions matching TRBD2. Losses at the gene ends were 5 bases for V and 4 bases for J; bases not matched to a gene: 13. This CDR3 comprises 17 residues. From germline, CDR1 is SGHTA and CDR2 FQGTGA. The CDR3 spells CASSPGGTRSLYNEQFF. The CDR3 DNA reads TGTGCCAGCAGCCCAGGAGGGACTAGAAGTCTATACAATGAGCAGTTCTTC.

The chain combines TRBV2 with TRBJ2-3, with no clear D. CDR3 length equals 15 residues. Germline-derived CDR1 and CDR2 are SNHLY and FYNNEI. Trimming removed 7 bases at V and 1 base at J, with 15 bases between. This chain's CDR3 is CASIRSAGGTDTQYF. CDR3 coding DNA: TGTGCCAGCATTAGAAGTGCAGGTGGCACAGATACGCAGTATTTT. The full variable domain, in which reference TRBV2 and TRBJ2-3 provide the parts outside the CDR3, is EPEVTQTPSHQVTQMGQEVILRCVPISNHLYFYWYRQILGQKVEFLVSFYNNEISEKSEIFDDQFSVERPDGSNFTLKIRSTKLEDSAMYFCASIRSAGGTDTQYFGPGTRLTVL.